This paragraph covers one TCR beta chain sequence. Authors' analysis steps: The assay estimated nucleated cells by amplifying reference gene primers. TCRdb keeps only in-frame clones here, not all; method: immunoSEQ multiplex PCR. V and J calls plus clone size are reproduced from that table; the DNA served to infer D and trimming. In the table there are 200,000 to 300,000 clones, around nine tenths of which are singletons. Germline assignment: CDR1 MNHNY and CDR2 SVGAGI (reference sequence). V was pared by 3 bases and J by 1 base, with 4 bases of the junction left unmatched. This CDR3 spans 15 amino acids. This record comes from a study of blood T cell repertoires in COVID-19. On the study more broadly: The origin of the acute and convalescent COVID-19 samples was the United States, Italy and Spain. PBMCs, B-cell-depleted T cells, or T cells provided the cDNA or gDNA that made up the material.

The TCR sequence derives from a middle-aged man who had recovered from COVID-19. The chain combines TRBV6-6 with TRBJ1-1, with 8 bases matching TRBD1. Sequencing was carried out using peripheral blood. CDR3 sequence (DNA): TGTGCCAGCAGTTATCTTGGACAGGGGAACACTGAAGCTTTCTTT. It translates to CASSYLGQGNTEAFF.